These T cell receptor beta chains were read from a single sample in a study of cytomegalovirus exposure and HLA in healthy donors. Assay: immunoSEQ multiplex PCR; the TCRdb copy retains only in-frame clones and omits some. The sample lists more than 200,000 clones; nearly 80% were seen once. The sequenced sample consisted of PBMCs. Source of these receptors: a male donor in good health and CMV-seronegative. The CDR3 runs from the conserved cysteine through the conserved F or W. The D gene is left open where the match is weak. Clone size appears in some rows only: once, few, many, or a class for an expanded clone.

>NA|TRBJ2-5|TRBD2|TRBV29-1
CSVEGGGRPQYF
TGCAGCGTTGAAGGCGGGGGTAGACCACAGTACTTC
>NA|TRBJ1-2|TRBD1|TRBV4-3
CASSQETGDGYTF
TGCGCCAGCAGCCAAGAGACAGGGGACGGCTACACCTTC
>NA|TRBJ1-6|TRBD1|TRBV28
CASSPRTGGTSPLHF
TGTGCCAGCAGTCCCCGAACAGGGGGCACATCACCCCTCCACTTT
>NA|TRBJ1-2|NA|TRBV9
CASSVESGYGYTF
TGTGCCAGCAGCGTAGAGTCAGGATATGGCTACACCTTC
>NA|TRBJ1-1|NA|TRBV19
CASSSDRRNTEAFF
TGTGCCAGTAGTAGCGACAGGAGGAACACTGAAGCTTTCTTT
>few|TRBJ1-2|NA|TRBV28
CASSLSWEGARGYTF
TGTGCCAGCAGTTTGAGTTGGGAAGGGGCAAGGGGCTACACCTTC
>NA|TRBJ2-7|NA|TRBV10-3
CAISEAGGSYEQYF
TGTGCCATCAGTGAGGCAGGGGGGTCCTACGAGCAGTACTTC
>few|TRBJ1-6|TRBD1|TRBV7-2
CASSNTGGGGNSPLHF
TGTGCCAGCAGCAATACAGGGGGCGGCGGGAATTCACCCCTCCACTTT
>NA|TRBJ1-4|NA|TRBV30
CAWSVRSSGVEKLFF
TGTGCCTGGAGTGTACGGAGTTCGGGGGTTGAAAAACTGTTTTTT
>once|TRBJ2-2|NA|TRBV9
CASSVVRDIPNTGELFF
TGTGCCAGCAGCGTGGTCCGGGACATACCGAACACCGGGGAGCTGTTTTTT
>NA|TRBJ2-1|TRBD2|TRBV28
CASSKGLAGGLNEQFF
TGTGCCAGCAGTAAGGGACTAGCGGGAGGGTTAAATGAGCAGTTCTTC
>NA|TRBJ2-5|NA|TRBV2
CASSELGFETQYF
TGTGCCAGCAGTGAACTGGGCTTCGAGACCCAGTACTTC
>NA|TRBJ1-3|NA|TRBV7-6
CASTNSVGDGNTIYF
TGTGCCAGCACCAACAGCGTAGGGGATGGAAACACCATATATTTT
>NA|TRBJ2-2|NA|TRBV11-1
CASSPPGSWMAGELFF
TGTGCCAGCAGCCCACCGGGATCATGGATGGCCGGGGAGCTGTTTTTT
>NA|TRBJ2-1|NA|TRBV2
CASSESRAPNEQFF
TGTGCCAGCAGTGAAAGCCGCGCCCCCAATGAGCAGTTCTTC
>NA|TRBJ1-3|NA|TRBV2
CASSERGGSGNTIYF
TGTGCCAGCAGTGAAAGAGGGGGCTCTGGAAACACCATATATTTT
>NA|TRBJ2-7|TRBD2|TRBV19
CASSPELAGGYEQYF
TGTGCCAGTAGTCCCGAGCTAGCGGGAGGCTACGAGCAGTACTTC
>NA|TRBJ2-7|TRBD1|TRBV29-1
CSVWTGVSYEQYF
TGCAGCGTTTGGACAGGGGTATCCTACGAGCAGTACTTC
>NA|TRBJ1-1|TRBD1|TRBV6-5
CASSYSGRGYTEAFF
TGTGCCAGCAGTTACTCGGGCAGGGGGTATACTGAAGCTTTCTTT
>NA|TRBJ2-5|NA|TRBV7-7
CAVRGSGEQYF
TGTGCTGTGAGAGGGAGCGGAGAGCAGTACTTC
>NA|TRBJ1-1|TRBD1|TRBV5-1
CASVPTGTGLNTEAFF
TGCGCCAGCGTACCCACCGGGACAGGGCTGAACACTGAAGCTTTCTTT
>few|TRBJ1-2|TRBD1|TRBV28
CASSLGGGSGYTF
TGTGCCAGCAGTTTAGGAGGGGGCAGTGGCTACACCTTC
>once|TRBJ1-6|NA|TRBV6-5
CASSYSNSGSPLHF
TGTGCCAGCAGTTACTCCAACAGCGGTTCACCCCTCCACTTT
>NA|TRBJ2-4|NA|TRBV2
CASSETLTKESAKNIQYF
TGTGCCAGCAGTGAGACCCTCACAAAGGAGTCAGCCAAAAACATTCAGTACTTC
>few|TRBJ2-7|TRBD2|TRBV5-8
CASSLGAGTIYEQYF
TGTGCCAGCAGCTTGGGAGCGGGGACCATCTACGAGCAGTACTTC
>NA|TRBJ2-7|NA|TRBV5-6
CASSPDSSYEQYF
TGTGCCAGCAGCCCAGACAGTTCCTACGAGCAGTACTTC
>once|TRBJ1-1|NA|TRBV11-2
CASSLDLGGNTEAFF
TGTGCCAGCAGCTTAGATCTGGGAGGGAACACTGAAGCTTTCTTT
>NA|TRBJ1-1|NA|TRBV28
CASRQPQDTEAFF
TGTGCCAGCAGACAACCACAGGACACTGAAGCTTTCTTT
>few|TRBJ2-5|TRBD1|TRBV4-3
CASSQGAGGAGETQYF
TGCGCCAGCAGCCAAGGAGCAGGGGGCGCCGGGGAGACCCAGTACTTC
>NA|TRBJ1-2|NA|TRBV30
CAWTDRREGGYTF
TGTGCCTGGACCGACAGGAGAGAGGGGGGCTACACCTTC
>once|TRBJ2-7|TRBD2|TRBV28
CATLAGGPYEQYF
TGTGCCACCTTAGCGGGGGGGCCCTACGAGCAGTACTTC
>few|TRBJ2-7|TRBD1|TRBV5-6
CASRPSGTGPYEQYF
TGTGCCAGCAGGCCCTCCGGGACAGGCCCCTACGAGCAGTACTTC
>NA|TRBJ1-5|NA|TRBV6-5
CASRSTGNSNQPQHF
TGTGCCAGCAGATCAACAGGGAATAGCAATCAGCCCCAGCATTTT
>NA|TRBJ2-7|TRBD1|TRBV6-1
CASNPTGTGIHEQYF
TGTGCCAGCAACCCGACCGGGACAGGGATCCACGAGCAGTACTTC
>NA|TRBJ2-7|NA|TRBV4-3
CASSQDEGAGEQYF
TGCGCCAGCAGCCAAGATGAGGGGGCGGGGGAGCAGTACTTC
>NA|TRBJ2-3|TRBD2|TRBV7-3
CASSPVLSGGPDTQYF
TGTGCCAGCAGCCCCGTCTTGAGCGGGGGGCCAGATACGCAGTATTTT
>NA|TRBJ1-1|NA|TRBV2
CASSGPGAVNTEAFF
TGTGCCAGCAGTGGCCCAGGGGCGGTGAACACTGAAGCTTTCTTT
>NA|TRBJ2-7|TRBD1|TRBV29-1
CSVRDREYEQYF
TGCAGCGTTCGGGACAGGGAATACGAGCAGTACTTC
>NA|TRBJ1-5|NA|TRBV6-4
CASSDIGGRQPQHF
TGTGCCAGCAGTGATATAGGGGGAAGGCAGCCCCAGCATTTT
>few|TRBJ1-2|NA|TRBV15
CATSRDGTLYGYTF
TGTGCCACCAGCAGAGACGGGACACTTTATGGCTACACCTTC